A selection of T cell receptor beta chains follows, all from one sample in a study of shared clonotypes between healthy human individuals. Some clones are missing from TCRdb's copy, which holds only in-frame ones; the method was immunoSEQ multiplex PCR. The table lists about 2 million clones, 85% to 95% of them singletons. The sequencing input was naive CD8+ T cells sorted from blood. All receptors come from a man aged 18 to 29 in good health. Both conserved end residues are part of each CDR3. D genes are given only for firm matches. The listing skips clone size in some rows; elsewhere it reads once, few, many or a size class.

>TRBJ1-2|.|TRBV28|.
TGTGCCAGCAGTTCCCAACCCTCGGAGTATGGCTACACCTTC
CASSSQPSEYGYTF
>TRBJ2-7|TRBD1|TRBV14|.
TGTGCCAGCAGCCATGGACAGGGTTACGAGCAGTACTTC
CASSHGQGYEQYF
>TRBJ1-3|TRBD1|TRBV13|.
TGTGCCAGCAGCTCCCAGGACAGGGGAAACACCATATATTTT
CASSSQDRGNTIYF
>TRBJ2-7|.|TRBV30|.
TGTGCCTGGACCTCTTCCCCCGTGGGCGAGCAGTACTTC
CAWTSSPVGEQYF
>TRBJ2-2|.|TRBV19|.
TGTGCCAGTAGTACGCCTACAGGGCTGAACACCGGGGAGCTGTTTTTT
CASSTPTGLNTGELFF
>TRBJ1-1|.|TRBV27|.
TGTGCCAGCAGTTTACGGTCAGGGGTGAACACTGAAGCTTTCTTT
CASSLRSGVNTEAFF
>TRBJ2-7|.|TRBV28|.
TGTGCCAGCAGTTTATCTCGGGACGGGACCTACGAGCAGTACTTC
CASSLSRDGTYEQYF
>TRBJ1-5|.|TRBV28|.
TGTGCCAGCAGTTCCTCTCTGATAGCCCAGCATTTT
CASSSSLIAQHF
>TRBJ2-7|.|TRBV15|once
TGTGCCACCAGCAGAGATTTAGGGCAGGGATCCGAGCAGTACTTC
CATSRDLGQGSEQYF
>TRBJ2-5|TRBD2|TRBV4-1|once
TGCGCCAGCAGCCAAGATCCCCCCCTACTAGCGGGAGTCCAAGAGACCCAGTACTTC
CASSQDPPLLAGVQETQYF
>TRBJ2-1|.|TRBV4-1|once
TGCGCCAGCAGCCAAGAGTCCAGGGGGGATGAGCAGTTCTTC
CASSQESRGDEQFF
>TRBJ2-7|TRBD2|TRBV7-9|.
TGTGCCAGCAGCTACGGGAGGGGGTACGAGCAGTACTTC
CASSYGRGYEQYF
>TRBJ1-2|.|TRBV6-5|.
TGTGCCAGCAGTTACTCCCCCAACTATGGCTACACCTTC
CASSYSPNYGYTF
>TRBJ2-1|TRBD2|TRBV4-1|once
TGCGCCAGCAGCCAAGTACTAGCGGGAGGCTATGAGCAGTTCTTC
CASSQVLAGGYEQFF
>TRBJ1-5|TRBD1|TRBV16|.
TGTGCCAGCAGCCGGCCGGGACAGGGGAATCCTTCGTACCAGCCCCAGCATTTT
CASSRPGQGNPSYQPQHF
>TRBJ2-7|.|TRBV19|.
TGTGCCAGTAGTATGAATCCGGGAGCGGGCTACGAGCAGTACTTC
CASSMNPGAGYEQYF
>TRBJ2-1|.|TRBV28|.
TGTGCCAGCAGTTCCCGACCCGATGAGCAGTTCTTC
CASSSRPDEQFF
>TRBJ2-5|TRBD2|TRBV2|.
TGTGCCAGCAGCGACCCTCGTCTAGCGGGAGCTTGGGAGACCCAGTACTTC
CASSDPRLAGAWETQYF
>TRBJ2-7|TRBD1|TRBV5-1|.
TGCGCCAGCCGCCCCAGGACAGGGACGTTTGAGCAGTACTTC
CASRPRTGTFEQYF
>TRBJ2-5|.|TRBV6-6|.
TGTGCCAGCAGCTCCGGGGCCCCCCAAGAGACCCAGTACTTC
CASSSGAPQETQYF
>TRBJ2-1|.|TRBV28|.
TGTGCCAGCAGTGCGACTGCCTACAATGAGCAGTTCTTC
CASSATAYNEQFF
>TRBJ2-1|.|TRBV25-1|.
TGTGCCAGCAGCCCGGGGGAGGGGGGGTACAATGAGCAGTTCTTC
CASSPGEGGYNEQFF
>TRBJ2-2|.|TRBV5-6|.
TGTGCCAGCAGCTTGGCATCTAACACCGGGGAGCTGTTTTTT
CASSLASNTGELFF
>TRBJ2-7|.|TRBV9|.
TGTGCCAGCAGCTCCCAAGTGAGTAGCTCGACTTACGAGCAGTACTTC
CASSSQVSSSTYEQYF
>TRBJ1-1|.|TRBV11-2|.
TGTGCCAGCAGCTTACTGGGACAGAACACTGAAGCTTTCTTT
CASSLLGQNTEAFF
>TRBJ2-7|.|TRBV6-5|.
TGTGCCAGCAGTTACGGGGTCGGAGAGCGAATCTACGAGCAGTACTTC
CASSYGVGERIYEQYF
>TRBJ2-7|.|TRBV27|.
TGTGCCAGCAGTTTATCGTCCGGGTTGAAGCAGTACTTC
CASSLSSGLKQYF
>TRBJ2-3|TRBD2|TRBV29-1|.
TGCAGCGTTGAGGTAGCGGGGGGCACAGATACGCAGTATTTT
CSVEVAGGTDTQYF
>TRBJ2-7|TRBD2|TRBV5-4|.
TGTGCCAGCAGCTTAGGCCTAGCGGGAGGGGGCTACGAGCAGTACTTC
CASSLGLAGGGYEQYF
>TRBJ2-1|.|TRBV11-1|.
TGTGCCAGCAGCCCTCAGGCGGATGAGCAGTTCTTC
CASSPQADEQFF
>TRBJ2-7|.|TRBV11-2|.
TGTGCCAGCAGGGTCACCACCAGCTCCTACGAGCAGTACTTC
CASRVTTSSYEQYF
>TRBJ2-3|.|TRBV7-2|.
TGTGCCAGCAGCCAGCACTTTACTCCTAGCACAGATACGCAGTATTTT
CASSQHFTPSTDTQYF
>TRBJ1-2|.|TRBV6-5|.
TGTGCCAGCAGTTACGCGGAGAACTATGGCTACACCTTC
CASSYAENYGYTF
>TRBJ2-7|.|TRBV11-3|.
TGTGCCAGCAGCCCCGGAAGGCCATCCTACGAGCAGTACTTC
CASSPGRPSYEQYF
>TRBJ2-7|.|TRBV27|.
TGTGCCAGCACCTACCGGGGTTCCTACGAGCAGTACTTC
CASTYRGSYEQYF
>TRBJ1-1|.|TRBV6-5|.
TGTGCCACCAGAGACCTTAGGGCTGAAGCTTTCTTT
CATRDLRAEAFF
>TRBJ2-7|TRBD1|TRBV6-6|.
TGTGCCAGCAGCGCTGGGACAGGGGCCTGGTACGAGCAGTACTTC
CASSAGTGAWYEQYF
>TRBJ2-1|.|TRBV28|.
TGTGCCAGCAATTCCCAGAGAAGCTCCTACAATGAGCAGTTCTTC
CASNSQRSSYNEQFF
>TRBJ2-7|.|TRBV6-5|.
TGTGCCAGCAGTTACTCAGCATCCTACGAGCAGTACTTC
CASSYSASYEQYF
>TRBJ2-7|TRBD1|TRBV19|.
TGTGCCAGTAGTAGTGGGACAGGGGCCTACGAGCAGTACTTC
CASSSGTGAYEQYF
>TRBJ1-1|.|TRBV7-9|.
TGTGCCAGCAGCTTAGCAGGGGTAAACACTGAAGCTTTCTTT
CASSLAGVNTEAFF
>TRBJ2-7|.|TRBV6-5|.
TGTGCCAGCAGTTACAGGGGTGCCTACGAGCAGTACTTC
CASSYRGAYEQYF
>TRBJ2-1|TRBD2|TRBV5-4|.
TGTGCCAGCAGCTTCACTAGCGACTACAATGAGCAGTTCTTC
CASSFTSDYNEQFF
>TRBJ1-5|TRBD1|TRBV30|.
TGTGCCTGGAGTGCGAGACAGGGGATCCAGCCCCAGCATTTT
CAWSARQGIQPQHF
>TRBJ2-1|TRBD1|TRBV27|.
TGTGCCAGCAGTTTCGGGACAGCCAATGAGCAGTTCTTC
CASSFGTANEQFF
>TRBJ2-1|TRBD2|TRBV6-5|.
TGTGCCAGCACCCCCGGGACTAGCGGGTTCGATGAGCAGTTCTTC
CASTPGTSGFDEQFF
>TRBJ1-2|.|TRBV6-1|.
TGTGCCAGCAGTGACGCCGGGTTGGGGGGCTACACCTTC
CASSDAGLGGYTF
>TRBJ2-7|TRBD2|TRBV6-5|once
TGTGCCAGCAGTACGGGACTAGTTGACGAGCAGTACTTC
CASSTGLVDEQYF
>TRBJ1-1|.|TRBV30|.
TGTGCCTGGAGTGTACCAGAGGGGAACACTGAAGCTTTCTTT
CAWSVPEGNTEAFF
>TRBJ1-3|.|TRBV2|.
TGTGCCAGCAGTGAAGCGTACTCTGGAAACACCATATATTTT
CASSEAYSGNTIYF
>TRBJ1-1|TRBD1|TRBV6-5|.
TGTGCCAGCAGTTACTTGACAGGGGGCAGTGAAGCTTTCTTT
CASSYLTGGSEAFF